Sequencing of this TCR beta chain was carried out in a study of control samples from healthy donors and cancer patients (TCRdb year 2020). In regard to this clone: There is no known antigen for this receptor. No base quality values were provided; no much bigger clone lies one nucleotide off.

The cysteine opens and the phenylalanine closes a CDR3 of 15 amino acids. The read is trimmed to its CDR3 DNA, 45 bases read in frame from base 1. CDR1 and CDR2 are read off the germline V gene as MNHEY and SVGAGI. Relative to germline, V is missing 7 bases and J is missing 1 base, with 9 bases of the junction outside any gene match. The library was made by the immunoSEQ multiplex PCR assay. The source is immuneACCESS, and TCRdb retained only in-frame sequences with V and J called. Part of the clones is not carried over; for the studies checked, unresolved V genes explain less than half of this, and the remainder is unexplained. Recorded for this sample are under 100,000 clones; more than 85% of them occurred a single time. The biggest ten clones account for about 1.5% of the sample.

The sequence joins TRBV6-5 to TRBJ1-1, with TRBD1 matching 7 junction bases. This sequence originates from a woman aged 25 to 45 in good health. The sequenced material came from blood. The DNA reads TGTGCCAGCAAGACAGGGTTGAATCGGAACACTGAAGCTTTCTTT. The resulting protein is CASKTGLNRNTEAFF.